This TCR beta chain comes out of a study of cytomegalovirus exposure and HLA in healthy donors. Study-level points and caveats: In vitro work confirmed that a few CMV-associated chains recognize CMV antigens.

This clone was detected once. Its antigen is currently unknown. The PCR had 60 Vbeta and 13 Jbeta primers. Original processing methods: As a later analysis found, there were 80 million or so unique TCR beta chains, of which roughly 11 million were shared. The repertoire was sequenced with immunoSEQ multiplex PCR; TCRdb's copy has only in-frame clones and lacks some. V and J calls and clone size come straight from that table; D and trimming were deduced from the DNA. The sample records some 200,000 clones, roughly 84% being singletons. After removal of 6 bases from V and 5 bases from J, the junction contained 8 bases not matched to a gene. Germline V CDR1 and CDR2: MRHNA, SNTAGT. The CDR3 loop spans 15 amino acids.

Material for sequencing was PBMCs. This sequence joins TRBV6-4 and TRBJ2-3, with 10 bases identical to TRBD2. This receptor was obtained from a man aged 45-60 years in good health and CMV-seronegative. CDR3 DNA: TGTGCCAGCAGCTCTAGCGGGAGTGGTGGAGATACGCAGTATTTT. Its protein is CASSSSGSGGDTQYF.